This T cell receptor beta chain was retrieved from a study of cytomegalovirus exposure and HLA in healthy donors. General study results and limits: For TCR beta chains, V- and J-gene trimming was later linked to a missense DCLRE1C variant. Many donors shared some public TCRs, even though most TCR sequences were rare.

All donors participated as healthy donors of bone marrow. Both 60 Vbeta primers and 13 Jbeta primers went into the PCR. Produced via immunoSEQ multiplex PCR; TCRdb's table is partial and in-frame only. The sample records 200,000 or so clones, about four fifths being singletons. As regards this clone: Antigen: not known.

The CDR3 totals 17 residues. The germline CDR1 and CDR2 sequences are MGHRA and YSYEKL. V gave up 1 base and J gave up 4 bases; unmatched junction bases: 9. Sequenced sample: PBMCs. The chain links TRBV4-1 to TRBJ2-5, with TRBD2 matching 10 bases. This sequence originates from a boy between 2 and 10 years old in good health and CMV-seronegative. CDR3: CASSQVSAQRGGETQYF. DNA of the CDR3: TGCGCCAGCAGCCAAGTATCGGCGCAGCGGGGGGGAGAGACCCAGTACTTC.